Below, 22 T cell receptor beta chains from the same sample are listed, as sequenced in a study of OX40 agonist ivuxolimab in advanced cancers. Data came from immunoSEQ multiplex PCR; TCRdb stores just in-frame clones and leaves some out. The top ten clones hold approximately 2.1% of a sample with about 70,000 clones, about 90% of them seen once. The sample was CD4+ or CD8+ T cells sorted from blood, taken in a trial of the OX40 agonist ivuxolimab. The receptors were gathered from an adult with an advanced solid tumor such as melanoma, head and neck, liver or kidney cancer.

CDR3 coding DNA: TGTGCCAGCAGCTTCGGGACAGGGAGGACAGATACGCAGTATTTT. Amino acid sequence: CASSFGTGRTDTQYF. This chain uses TRBV5-4 with TRBJ2-3, with TRBD1 matching 9 bases. CDR3 length equals 15 residues. Unmatched junction bases numbered 4, after V lost 2 bases and J lost 3 bases. Per the germline V gene, CDR1 is SGHNT and CDR2 is YYREEE (reference sequence).

The chain carries TRBV14 and TRBJ2-3, with 8 bases matching TRBD2. The CDR3 has 13 residues. J was trimmed by 6 bases and V by 4 bases; bases with no gene match: 3. Germline CDR1 reads SGHDN; CDR2 reads FVKESK. The CDR3, as DNA: TGTGCCAGCAGCCTGGGACTAGATGATACGCAGTATTTT. As protein: CASSLGLDDTQYF.

The V gene is TRBV7-6, the J gene TRBJ1-3; D call uncertain. V was trimmed by 5 bases and J by 3 bases, leaving 11 bases between them. The germline gives CDR1 SGHVS, CDR2 FNYEAQ. This CDR3 region has 14 residues. CDR3 nucleotide sequence: TGTGCCAGCAGCCTGGACTCGAGTGGAAACACCATATATTTT. It is translated as CASSLDSSGNTIYF. The full variable domain, completed using reference TRBV7-6 and TRBJ1-3, is GAGVSQSPRYKVTKRGQDVALRCDPISGHVSLYWYRQALGQGPEFLTYFNYEAQQDKSGLPNDRFSAERPEGSISTLTIQRTEQRDSAMYRCASSLDSSGNTIYFGEGSWLTVV.

V usage is TRBV7-3 and J usage is TRBJ1-1, with D unclear. Germline V lookup: CDR1 SGHTA, CDR2 FQGTGA. Trimming cost V 3 bases and J 4 bases, with 9 bases left between them. The CDR3 length is 13 residues. The CDR3 reads CASSFTPGTEAFF. The CDR3 coding sequence is TGTGCCAGCAGCTTCACCCCTGGCACTGAAGCTTTCTTT.

This rearrangement joins TRBV30 to TRBJ1-4; 7 bases are shared with TRBD1. The germline V gene encodes CDR1 GTSNPN and CDR2 SVGIG (reference sequence). The CDR3 covers 15 residues. V was pared by 4 bases and J by 0 bases, with 5 bases of the junction left unmatched. The CDR3 loop reads CAWMGQTATNEKLFF. The CDR3 coding sequence is TGTGCCTGGATGGGACAGACTGCAACTAATGAAAAACTGTTTTTT.

The chain combines TRBV6-5 with TRBJ2-3, with D hard to call. This CDR3 spans 13 amino acids. Trimming took off 4 bases at V and 1 base at J, with 6 bases between the two ends. The V gene's germline CDR1 is MNHEY and CDR2 SVGAGI. Written as DNA, the CDR3 is TGTGCCAGCAGTTTACCGGGCACAGATACGCAGTATTTT. This codes for CASSLPGTDTQYF.

The V gene is TRBV5-1, the J gene TRBJ2-3; tentative D call: TRBD1 (5 bases). CDR3 length: 15 residues. CDR1 is SGHRS and CDR2 is YFSETQ in the germline V gene. Trimming removed 5 bases from V and 0 bases from J, with 13 bases in between. The CDR3 bases are TGCGCCAGCAGACGAGACAGTACTAGCACAGATACGCAGTATTTT. As protein: CASRRDSTSTDTQYF. Complete variable domain (other parts from reference TRBV5-1 and TRBJ2-3): KAGVTQTPRYLIKTRGQQVTLSCSPISGHRSVSWYQQTPGQGLQFLFEYFSETQRNKGNFPGRFSGRQFSNSRSEMNVSTLELGDSALYLCASRRDSTSTDTQYFGPGTRLTVL.

In regard to this clone: The same CDR3 can be traced to other DNA sequences in this sample. The J gene is TRBJ1-1, the V gene TRBV29-1, with 10 bases aligning to TRBD1. Per germline, CDR1 SQVTM and CDR2 ANQGSEA. J was trimmed by 4 bases and V by 6 bases; bases with no gene match: 2. The CDR3 runs 12 residues. The CDR3 DNA reads TGCAGCGTCCGGACAGGGGGCACTGAAGCTTTCTTT. Translation gives CSVRTGGTEAFF.

This clone occurred once. V gene TRBV5-6 combines with J gene TRBJ2-2; 10 positions match TRBD1. The CDR3 is 16 amino acids. Germline V gene sequence: CDR1 SGHDT, CDR2 YYEEEE. The V segment lost 4 bases and the J segment 7 bases; nucleotides outside the gene matches: 10. The DNA for the CDR3 is TGTGCCAGCAGCCTCCTCCGGGACAGGGGATTCGGGGAGCTGTTTTTT. Protein sequence: CASSLLRDRGFGELFF. Together with reference TRBV5-6 and TRBJ2-2, the CDR3 gives the full variable domain: DAGVTQSPTHLIKTRGQQVTLRCSPKSGHDTVSWYQQALGQGPQFIFQYYEEEERQRGNFPDRFSGHQFPNYSSELNVNALLLGDSALYLCASSLLRDRGFGELFFGEGSRLTVL.

This chain uses TRBV7-3 with TRBJ1-6; D is perhaps TRBD1 (5 bases). This CDR3 contains 13 residues. Germline-derived CDR1 and CDR2 are SGHTA and FQGTGA. Trimming cost V 1 base and J 13 bases, with 11 bases left between them. For the CDR3, the DNA is TGTGCCAGCAGCTTAATACCCGAGGGGCCCCTCCACTTT. The encoded protein is CASSLIPEGPLHF.

The chain employs TRBV19 and TRBJ1-1, with D perhaps TRBD1 (5 bases). The CDR3 is 17 amino acids. V lost 2 bases to trimming and J lost 0 bases, with 16 bases between them. CDR1 and CDR2 from the germline V gene are LNHDA and SQIVND (reference sequence). CDR3 region: CASSIRDYSFMNTEAFF. DNA for the CDR3: TGTGCCAGTAGTATACGGGACTACAGTTTCATGAACACTGAAGCTTTCTTT.

This clone was picked up one time. CDR3 DNA sequence: TGTGCCAGCAGCTTTATAGGTCAGCCCCAGCATTTT. Amino acids: CASSFIGQPQHF. This chain links TRBV7-8 with TRBJ1-5; D remains unclear. V dropped 3 bases and J dropped 6 bases, with 6 bases sitting between them. Looked up from germline, CDR1 is SGHVS and CDR2 is FQNEAQ. The CDR3 length is 12 residues.

The sample holds one count of this clone. The chain combines TRBV7-2 with TRBJ2-5; D unclear. V was trimmed by 2 bases and J by 5 bases, leaving 6 bases between them. Per the germline V gene, CDR1 is SGHTA and CDR2 is FQGNSA. The CDR3 spans 12 residues. CDR3 loop: CASSLWDETQYF. Here the CDR3 DNA reads TGTGCCAGCAGCTTATGGGATGAGACCCAGTACTTC.

J is TRBJ1-4 and V is TRBV11-2, with 7 bases matching TRBD1. Looked up from germline, CDR1 is SGHAT and CDR2 is FQNNGV. Germline trimming cut 1 base from V and 5 bases from J; bases unmatched to any gene: 7. The CDR3 sequence is 16 residues long. CDR3 nucleotide sequence: TGTGCCAGCAGCTTAGGTGGGACAGCCGAAAATGAAAAACTGTTTTTT. Protein sequence: CASSLGGTAENEKLFF. The entire variable domain, with the rest obtained from reference TRBV11-2 and TRBJ1-4, is as follows: EAGVAQSPRYKIIEKRQSVAFWCNPISGHATLYWYQQILGQGPKLLIQFQNNGVVDDSQLPKDRFSAERLKGVDSTLKIQPAKLEDSAVYLCASSLGGTAENEKLFFGSGTQLSVL.

This clone has just a few counts. This chain uses TRBV28 with TRBJ1-4; 7 nucleotides agree with TRBD1. The CDR3 covers 15 residues. Germline CDR1 reads MDHEN; CDR2 reads SYDVKM. V was pared by 4 bases and J by 4 bases, with 6 bases of the junction left unmatched. CDR3 in DNA: TGTGCCAGCAGTTCCCCGGGACAGAGTAATGAAAAACTGTTTTTT. Its translation is CASSSPGQSNEKLFF.

The count of this clone is one. This same CDR3 is encoded by further DNA sequences in the sample. The V call is TRBV5-6, the J call TRBJ2-2; 8 bases line up with TRBD2. Germline V gene lookup returns CDR1 SGHDT and CDR2 YYEEEE. With 1 base clipped from V and 1 base from J, the junction kept 3 bases outside the gene matches. This CDR3 comprises 16 residues. The CDR3 DNA sequence: TGTGCCAGCAGCTTGACTAGCGGAGGGAACACCGGGGAGCTGTTTTTT. It is translated as CASSLTSGGNTGELFF.

The chain has TRBV10-2 and TRBJ1-6; 11 nucleotides line up with TRBD1. In germline, CDR1 is WSHSY, CDR2 SAAADI. Losses at the gene ends were 6 bases for V and 10 bases for J; bases not matched to a gene: 11. This CDR3 spans 16 amino acids. This chain's CDR3 is CASSDYPGQGGSPLHF. The CDR3 region has the DNA TGCGCCAGCAGCGACTACCCGGGACAGGGGGGATCACCCCTCCACTTT.

This chain joins TRBV11-2 and TRBJ1-5; 8 bases align to TRBD1. Looked up from germline, CDR1 is SGHAT and CDR2 is FQNNGV. The trim removed 3 bases at V and 3 bases at J, leaving 4 bases unmatched. This CDR3 has 15 amino acids. The CDR3 DNA reads as TGTGCCAGCAGCTTGAGGGGACAGGTCAATCAGCCCCAGCATTTT. It codes for CASSLRGQVNQPQHF. The full variable domain, rest sourced from reference TRBV11-2 and TRBJ1-5, is EAGVAQSPRYKIIEKRQSVAFWCNPISGHATLYWYQQILGQGPKLLIQFQNNGVVDDSQLPKDRFSAERLKGVDSTLKIQPAKLEDSAVYLCASSLRGQVNQPQHFGDGTRLSIL.

This chain connects TRBV7-3 to TRBJ2-1, with D tentatively TRBD2 (5 bases). Germline CDR1 reads SGHTA; CDR2 reads FQGTGA. The V end was cut by 3 bases, the J end by 6 bases, with 6 bases between. This CDR3 spans 12 amino acids. CDR3 residues: CASSLGANEQFF. For the CDR3, the DNA is TGTGCCAGCAGCTTGGGAGCCAATGAGCAGTTCTTC.

This chain joins TRBV18 and TRBJ1-1, with a weak D call TRBD1 (5 bases). CDR1 and CDR2 from the germline V gene are KGHSH and LQKENI. The CDR3 spans 13 residues. Trimming took off 4 bases at V and 1 base at J, with 7 bases between the two ends. In nucleotides, the CDR3 is TGTGCCAGCTCACGGGACTGGAACACTGAAGCTTTCTTT. Protein: CASSRDWNTEAFF. The full variable domain, in which reference TRBV18 and TRBJ1-1 provide the parts outside the CDR3, is NAGVMQNPRHLVRRRGQEARLRCSPMKGHSHVYWYRQLPEEGLKFMVYLQKENIIDESGMPKERFSAEFPKEGPSILRIQQVVRGDSAAYFCASSRDWNTEAFFGQGTRLTVV.

The J gene is TRBJ2-7, the V gene TRBV27, with TRBD2 matching over 14 bases. The CDR3 has 15 amino acids. V gave up 6 bases and J gave up 4 bases; unmatched junction bases: 5. Germline values: CDR1 MNHEY, CDR2 SMNVEV (reference sequence). The DNA for the CDR3 is TGTGCCAGCAGCCCCGGGACTAGCGGGAGTTACGAGCAGTACTTC. This translates into CASSPGTSGSYEQYF.

The chain employs TRBV2 and TRBJ1-2; no clear D gene. Trimming left V 4 bases short and J 4 bases short, with 13 bases between. This CDR3 is 14 amino acids long. Germline CDR1 SNHLY, CDR2 FYNNEI. This chain's CDR3 is CASSAGGNGYGYTF. In DNA form, the CDR3 reads TGTGCCAGCAGTGCGGGAGGGAATGGCTATGGCTACACCTTC.